This T cell receptor (beta chain) was identified in a study of long-term antiretroviral therapy in people with HIV. Study findings and constraints: The study lacked data on ART adherence, viral resistance or therapy changes. HIV repertoires had narrower CDR3 length ranges than controls.

Running of the v3.0 immunoSEQ assay took place at survey level. The data were produced by immunoSEQ multiplex PCR, yet TCRdb's version contains in-frame clones alone and is incomplete. Among about 17,000 clones listed, around four fifths were seen once. In the case of this clone: As yet, its antigen is unknown.

With V trimmed by 5 bases and J by 2 bases, 7 bases remained unmatched. Germline V gene data show CDR1 as SGHTA and CDR2 as FQGNSA. The CDR3 consists of 15 residues. The TCR comes from a man aged 30-40 years with HIV. Source: unsorted PBMCs, taken approximately 2.1 years before starting antiretroviral therapy. The rearrangement uses TRBV7-2 and TRBJ2-7, with 9 bases lining up with TRBD2. For the CDR3, the DNA is TGTGCCAGCAGCCCAATCGCGGGAGGGCCCTACGAGCAGTACTTC. Translation gives CASSPIAGGPYEQYF.